Below are 21 T cell receptor beta chains sequenced from a single sample in a study of blood T cell repertoires in COVID-19. This table comes from immunoSEQ multiplex PCR, and its TCRdb copy is limited to in-frame clones, with some not included. The sample lists 90,000 to 120,000 clones, over 80% seen once, with 1% to 1.5% in the top ten. The sample was peripheral blood. Receptors originate from a woman aged 30 to 39 with acute or convalescent COVID-19.

This clone was counted between two and nine times. This chain connects TRBV3-1 (or the pseudogene TRBV3-2) to TRBJ2-3; the match to TRBD2 covers 14 bases. The CDR3 contains 21 residues. CDR1 LGHDT and CDR2 YNNKEL come from the germline V gene (reference sequence). V trimming: 1 base; J trimming: 5 bases; junction bases outside the gene matches: 17. CDR3 protein: CASSQVGLAGEDTIGGDTQYF. The CDR3 DNA reads TGTGCCAGCAGCCAAGTGGGACTAGCGGGAGAAGATACTATAGGTGGAGATACGCAGTATTTT.

V is TRBV15 and J is TRBJ1-1; 7 nucleotides agree with TRBD1. V lost 0 bases and J lost 2; bases outside the gene matches: 6. Germline V gene lookup returns CDR1 LNHNV and CDR2 YYDKDF (reference sequence). This CDR3 region has 16 residues. This CDR3 reads CATSRDLGQLNTEAFF. CDR3 in DNA: TGTGCCACCAGCAGAGATCTGGGACAGCTCAACACTGAAGCTTTCTTT.

The chain uses TRBV7-6 and TRBJ1-5; a weak D match, TRBD1 (5 bases). The length of the CDR3 is 14 residues. V dropped 5 bases and J dropped 7 bases, with 15 bases sitting between them. From germline, CDR1 is SGHVS and CDR2 FNYEAQ. The CDR3 sequence: CASSPRVQGQPQHF. The CDR3 coding sequence is TGTGCCAGCAGCCCCAGGGTCCAAGGCCAGCCCCAGCATTTT.

Regarding this clone: The same CDR3 also results from other DNA sequences found in this sample. The chain employs TRBV28 and TRBJ1-6; 7 nucleotides agree with TRBD1. After removal of 5 bases from V and 6 bases from J, the junction contained 1 base not matched to a gene. CDR3 size: 13 residues. From germline, CDR1 is MDHEN and CDR2 SYDVKM. The CDR3 region is CASSRQGNSPLHF. DNA of the CDR3: TGTGCCAGCAGTCGACAGGGTAATTCACCCCTCCACTTT.

The chain is built from TRBV9 and TRBJ1-3, with TRBD1 matching 10 bases. The V gene end was trimmed by 2 bases and the J gene end by 7 bases; junction bases not matched to a gene: 6. Germline V lookup: CDR1 SGDLS, CDR2 YYNGEE. CDR3 size: 15 residues. The CDR3, as DNA: TGTGCCAGCAGCGTCGGGATGGACAGGGGGAACACCATATATTTT. It codes for CASSVGMDRGNTIYF.

V gene TRBV10-2 combines with J gene TRBJ1-1; perhaps TRBD1 as D (5 bases). CDR1 WSHSY and CDR2 SAAADI come from the germline V gene. The length of the CDR3 is 13 residues. Trimming took 3 bases from V and 2 from J, leaving 7 bases between them. In DNA form, the CDR3 reads TGCGCCAGCAGTGAACAGGCTAACACTGAAGCTTTCTTT. Translating gives CASSEQANTEAFF.

CDR3 region: CASSYNQGAYGYTF. In nucleotides, the CDR3 is TGTGCCAGCAGTTACAATCAGGGGGCCTATGGCTACACCTTC. This sequence joins TRBV6-5 and TRBJ1-2; 8 bases align to TRBD1. J was trimmed by 4 bases and V by 2 bases; bases with no gene match: 3. The CDR3 spans 14 residues. The germline V gene has CDR1 MNHEY and CDR2 SVGAGI.

V gene TRBV5-1 combines with J gene TRBJ2-2, with D uncertain. Trimming shortened V by 8 bases and J by 3 bases, and 5 bases separated the two germline ends. This CDR3 is built from 11 residues. Germline V gene sequence: CDR1 SGHRS, CDR2 YFSETQ. The CDR3 nucleotides are TGCGCCAGTACAGACACCGGGGAGCTGTTTTTT. Residues: CASTDTGELFF. Variable domain in full (rest from reference TRBV5-1 and TRBJ2-2): KAGVTQTPRYLIKTRGQQVTLSCSPISGHRSVSWYQQTPGQGLQFLFEYFSETQRNKGNFPGRFSGRQFSNSRSEMNVSTLELGDSALYLCASTDTGELFFGEGSRLTVL.

The J gene is TRBJ1-1, the V gene TRBV30; no reliable D call. Trimming left V 3 bases short and J 8 bases short, with 13 bases between. The CDR3 totals 12 residues. Germline V gives CDR1 GTSNPN, CDR2 SVGIG (reference sequence). CDR3 protein: CAWRISGREAFF. The DNA for the CDR3 is TGTGCCTGGAGAATTAGTGGCAGGGAAGCTTTCTTT.

The chain couples TRBV7-9 to TRBJ1-1, with a weak D call TRBD1 (6 bases). Germline-derived CDR1 and CDR2 are SEHNR and FQNEAQ (reference sequence). The V gene lost 3 bases and the J gene lost 0 bases, with 8 bases spanning the gap. The CDR3 is 14 amino acids. CDR3 DNA sequence: TGTGCCAGCAGCTTCTGGGGGCTGAACACTGAAGCTTTCTTT. Its protein product is CASSFWGLNTEAFF.

CDR3 region: CASSPLAGGYNEQFF. DNA for the CDR3: TGCGCCAGCAGCCCACTAGCGGGGGGGTACAATGAGCAGTTCTTC. The chain has TRBV4-1 and TRBJ2-1, with 13 nucleotides matching TRBD2. Germline CDR1 is MGHRA and CDR2 is YSYEKL. V was pared by 4 bases and J by 4 bases, with 1 base of the junction left unmatched. The CDR3 length is 15 residues.

The genes are TRBV3-1 (or the pseudogene TRBV3-2) and TRBJ1-2, with D unclear. CDR3 size: 11 residues. CDR1 is LGHDT, CDR2 YNNKEL, per germline (reference sequence). Trimming shortened V by 6 bases and J by 8 bases, and 10 bases separated the two germline ends. DNA of the CDR3: TGTGCCAGCAGTTCACCTCGGGGCTACACCTTC. Its translation is CASSSPRGYTF.

This chain connects TRBV7-2 to TRBJ2-1; a weak D match, TRBD2 (7 bases). This CDR3 has 17 amino acids. V was shortened by 5 bases and J by 0 bases, with 17 bases between the two germline ends. Germline V CDR1 and CDR2: SGHTA, FQGNSA. The DNA of the CDR3 is TGTGCCAGCAGCCCACGGGGGCGGGAGAGCTCCTACAATGAGCAGTTCTTC. It codes for CASSPRGRESSYNEQFF.

V and J are TRBV7-9 and TRBJ1-2; no definite D call. V dropped 5 bases and J dropped 6 bases, with 13 bases sitting between them. This CDR3 comprises 13 residues. CDR1 and CDR2 (germline): SEHNR, FQNEAQ (reference sequence). The CDR3 sequence: CASSPSGHDGYTF. Written as DNA, the CDR3 is TGTGCCAGCAGCCCCAGTGGGCATGATGGCTACACCTTC.

This chain links TRBV11-3 with TRBJ1-3; possibly TRBD1 for D (5 bases). Deletions cut 1 base from V and 4 bases from J, with 14 bases between. This CDR3 contains 16 residues. Looked up from germline, CDR1 is SGHNT and CDR2 is YENEEA. The CDR3, as DNA: TGTGCCAGCAGCTTAGTTACAGGTTACGGAGGAAACACCATATATTTT. Translated: CASSLVTGYGGNTIYF.

The CDR3, as DNA: TGTGCCATCAGTGAGACCACACAAACTAACTATGGCTACACCTTC. This sequence encodes CAISETTQTNYGYTF. J is TRBJ1-2 and V is TRBV10-3, with D uncertain. CDR1 is ENHRY, CDR2 SYGVKD, per germline. The CDR3 contains 15 residues. Trimming removed 2 bases from V and 0 bases from J, with 10 bases in between.

The chain has TRBV5-1 and TRBJ2-1, with 7 nucleotides matching TRBD2. The CDR3 extends over 15 amino acids. Germline V CDR1 and CDR2: SGHRS, YFSETQ. With V trimmed by 7 bases and J by 0 bases, 7 bases remained unmatched. The CDR3 loop reads CASGRSGNSYNEQFF. The DNA for the CDR3 is TGCGCCAGCGGCCGGAGCGGGAACTCCTACAATGAGCAGTTCTTC.

The J gene is TRBJ2-7, the V gene TRBV11-2, with 8 bases that match TRBD1. With 4 bases clipped from V and 5 bases from J, the junction kept 4 bases outside the gene matches. Germline CDR1 reads SGHAT; CDR2 reads FQNNGV. The CDR3 has 13 amino acids. Here the CDR3 reads CASSSLTGDEQYF. The CDR3 DNA reads as TGTGCCAGCAGCTCCTTGACAGGGGACGAGCAGTACTTC.

This chain joins TRBV7-9 and TRBJ1-2, with D possibly matching TRBD1 (6 bases). V dropped 6 bases and J dropped 8 bases, with 16 bases sitting between them. CDR3 length: 13 amino acids. Germline lookup yields CDR1 SEHNR and CDR2 FQNEAQ (reference sequence). The CDR3 bases are TGTGCCAGCAGACCGGACAGCTTTAAAGGCTACACCTTC. Residues: CASRPDSFKGYTF.

The chain carries TRBV11-2 and TRBJ2-5; D remains unclear. This CDR3 has 15 residues. Deletions cut 2 bases from V and 0 bases from J, with 10 bases between. Germline assignment: CDR1 SGHAT and CDR2 FQNNGV. The CDR3 nucleotides are TGTGCCAGCAGCTTACTAGGCCGGTACCAAGAGACCCAGTACTTC. Translating gives CASSLLGRYQETQYF.

The rearrangement uses TRBV3-1 (or the pseudogene TRBV3-2) and TRBJ2-3, with D perhaps TRBD2 (6 bases). V gave up 2 bases and J gave up 6 bases, with 18 bases separating them. In germline, CDR1 is LGHDT, CDR2 YNNKEL (reference sequence). The CDR3 has 16 amino acids. CDR3 nucleotide sequence: TGTGCCAGCAGCCAACTCGCCGGGCCGGAGGGGGATACGCAGTATTTT. It codes for CASSQLAGPEGDTQYF.